This record looks at one T cell receptor (beta chain) sequence and its context. Its antigen is as yet unknown. The data were taken from a study of cytomegalovirus exposure and HLA in healthy donors. These donors, healthy bone marrow donors, were studied. This CDR3 contains 14 residues. V was pared by 6 bases and J by 3 bases, with 14 bases between. Per germline, CDR1 LNHDA and CDR2 SQIVND (reference sequence). Whole-study results and caveats: An analysis was carried out at a later point. It showed that HLA-associated TCR beta chains were more clonally expanded than equally common non-associated chains.

PCR employed 60 Vbeta and 13 Jbeta primers. Produced via immunoSEQ multiplex PCR; TCRdb's table is partial and in-frame only. The sample has approximately 100,000 clones; 75% to 85% are singletons. The rearrangement joins TRBV19 to TRBJ1-2, with unresolved D. Sample: PBMCs. The TCR comes from a woman between 18 and 29 years old in good health and CMV-seropositive. CDR3 DNA: TGTGCCAGTAGCCCCCTGCGGAGAGACTATGGCTACACCTTC. Translation gives CASSPLRRDYGYTF.